This TCR beta chain was identified in a study of cytomegalovirus exposure and HLA in healthy donors. As to this clone: The antigen remains undetermined.

Separation from the roughly 670-subject first cohort characterized the roughly 130-subject validation cohort, to which the donors belonged. The CDR3 has 16 residues. With V trimmed by 4 bases and J by 4 bases, 12 bases remained unmatched. CDR1 SGHRS and CDR2 YFSETQ come from the germline V gene. The study, taken as a whole, reports: Specific recognition of CMV antigens was confirmed in vitro for a few chains (all CMV-associated). Subsequent analysis showed first-cohort TCR clusters tending to co-occur in 120 validation repertoires. Listed as cytomegalovirus-associated were 164 TCR beta chains.

The assay was immunoSEQ multiplex PCR, and TCRdb's table has in-frame clones only and misses some. Here the sample spans tens of thousands of clones, 90% to 95% being singletons. This chain connects TRBV5-1 to TRBJ2-5; TRBD1 matches at 8 bases. This receptor was obtained from a young man in good health and CMV-seropositive. Sequencing input: PBMCs. In nucleotides, the CDR3 is TGCGCCAGCAGCCCGAAAGGACAGGGCATATCAGAGACCCAGTACTTC. Protein product: CASSPKGQGISETQYF.